The subject of this entry is one T cell receptor (beta chain). Trimming removed 7 bases from V and 4 bases from J; junction bases left unmatched: 5. Per the germline V gene, CDR1 is SQVTM and CDR2 is ANQGSEA. This CDR3 contains 14 residues. As processed by the authors: Reference gene primer amplification yielded estimated nucleated cell counts. Profiled with immunoSEQ multiplex PCR; TCRdb holds only in-frame clones, not every one. D and trimming come from the DNA, and the V and J calls and clone size come from that table. This table holds over 150,000 clones, 90% found once. This sample was included in a study of blood T cell repertoires in COVID-19. Whole-study context: From the United States, Italy and Spain came samples of acute and convalescent COVID-19. T cells, B-cell-depleted T cells, or PBMCs provided the cDNA or gDNA that served as material.

Sequencing was carried out using peripheral blood. V is TRBV29-1 and J is TRBJ2-3; 13 bases are shared with TRBD2. This receptor was obtained from a man in his fifties with acute or convalescent COVID-19. In DNA form, the CDR3 reads TGCAGCGCCGCAGGACTAGCGGGAGCAGATACGCAGTATTTT. Residues: CSAAGLAGADTQYF.